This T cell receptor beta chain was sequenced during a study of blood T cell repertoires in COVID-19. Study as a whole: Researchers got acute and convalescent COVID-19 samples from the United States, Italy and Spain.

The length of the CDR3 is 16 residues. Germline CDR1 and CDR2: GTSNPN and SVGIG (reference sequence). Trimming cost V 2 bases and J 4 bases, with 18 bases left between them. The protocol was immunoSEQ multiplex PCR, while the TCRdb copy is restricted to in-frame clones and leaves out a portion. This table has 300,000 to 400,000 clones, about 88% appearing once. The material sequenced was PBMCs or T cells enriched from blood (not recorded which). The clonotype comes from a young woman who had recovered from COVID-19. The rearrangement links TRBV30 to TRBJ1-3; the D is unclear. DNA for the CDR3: TGTGCCTGGAGTCCCGTGAGGGTAAAGGGCGGAAACACCATATATTTT. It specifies CAWSPVRVKGGNTIYF.